This T cell receptor beta chain appears in the sequencing data of a study of OX40 agonist ivuxolimab in advanced cancers. Across the whole study: Cohort: 80% to 85% men, mean age 60, aged about 23 to 79.

The CDR3 totals 18 residues. CDR1 and CDR2 (germline): MDHEN, SYDVKM. V gave up 6 bases and J gave up 7 bases; unmatched junction bases: 15. The method was immunoSEQ multiplex PCR; TCRdb's version includes in-frame clones alone and lacks a portion of them. This sample has 75,000 to 90,000 clones, with 80% to 95% found just once. The sample holds one count of this clone. The genes are TRBV28 and TRBJ2-7; TRBD2 agrees at 16 bases. This clonotype was sampled from an adult with an advanced solid tumor such as melanoma, head and neck, liver or kidney cancer. Source: CD4+ or CD8+ T cells sorted from blood, taken in a trial of the OX40 agonist ivuxolimab. CDR3 region: CASSLYPGTSGRASEQYF. The CDR3 bases are TGTGCCAGCAGCCTCTACCCCGGGACTAGCGGGAGGGCGAGTGAGCAGTACTTC.